The rows below give T cell receptor beta chains drawn from one sample of a study of blood T cell repertoires in COVID-19. Produced via immunoSEQ multiplex PCR; TCRdb's table is partial and in-frame only. The top ten clones hold about 7% of a sample with 360,000 or so clones, roughly 90% of them seen once. Material: peripheral blood. The receptors shown here come from a man between 18 and 35 years old with active or convalescent COVID-19. Both conserved end residues are part of each CDR3. The order of the fields is D gene, clone size, V gene, J gene, CDR3 DNA, CDR3 protein. D genes are given only for firm matches. Not every row has a clone size; where given, it reads once, few, many or a size class.

-,-,TRBV27,TRBJ1-1,TGTGCCAGCAGCCTTGGGCTAACCTACACTGAAGCTTTCTTT,CASSLGLTYTEAFF
-,-,TRBV18,TRBJ2-5,TGTGCCAGCTCACCACCTCTCACAAGCCAAGAGACCCAGTACTTC,CASSPPLTSQETQYF
TRBD1,-,TRBV4-3,TRBJ1-2,TGCGCCAGCAGCCCTTCTGGGACAGCATATGGCTACACCTTC,CASSPSGTAYGYTF
-,-,TRBV18,TRBJ2-5,TGTGCCAGCTCACCCAACCTAAGCGACAGGACGGGGGAGACCCAGTACTTC,CASSPNLSDRTGETQYF
TRBD2,-,TRBV14,TRBJ2-2,TGTGCCAGCAGTAGTCTAGCGGGAGGGCCGCGAGACACCGGGGAGCTGTTTTTT,CASSSLAGGPRDTGELFF
-,-,TRBV9,TRBJ2-3,TGTGCCAGCAGCCCCCGCCCCGGGGAAGATACGCAGTATTTT,CASSPRPGEDTQYF
TRBD1,-,TRBV28,TRBJ1-1,TGTGCCAGCGAAAACGACAGGGTCACTGAAGCTTTCTTT,CASENDRVTEAFF
TRBD1,-,TRBV7-2,TRBJ2-1,TGTGCCAGCAGCTTATGGACAGGGGGCATCGATGAGCAGTTCTTC,CASSLWTGGIDEQFF
-,-,TRBV7-2,TRBJ2-2,TGTGCCAGCAGCTTAGATTCCGGGGGAAGCGGGGAGCTGTTTTTT,CASSLDSGGSGELFF
-,-,TRBV19,TRBJ2-1,TGTGCCAGTAGTATGGGGCCGTTGGGGAATGAGCAGTTCTTC,CASSMGPLGNEQFF
-,-,TRBV27,TRBJ2-7,TGTGCCAGCCGGAGCCCTGGCCCCTACGAGCAGTACTTC,CASRSPGPYEQYF
-,-,TRBV24-1,TRBJ2-3,TGTGCCACCAGTGGTTCGCTAGCCGATTACACAGATACGCAGTATTTT,CATSGSLADYTDTQYF
TRBD1,-,TRBV28,TRBJ1-2,TGTGCCAGCAGTTTGTCGGACAGGCCTTTCTATGGCTACACCTTC,CASSLSDRPFYGYTF
-,-,TRBV20-1,TRBJ2-7,TGCAGTGCTAGTGGTGGGAGGTTGTACGAGCAGTACTTC,CSASGGRLYEQYF
-,-,TRBV2,TRBJ2-7,TGTGCCAGCAGCCCCACCCCTCTGAGCTCCTACGAGCAGTACTTC,CASSPTPLSSYEQYF
TRBD1,-,TRBV28,TRBJ1-5,TGTGCCAGCAGCGGCGCCGCGTTTTCTCGGGACAGGGAGAACTATCAGCCCCAGCATTTT,CASSGAAFSRDRENYQPQHF
-,-,TRBV5-1,TRBJ1-2,TGCGCCAGCAGCTTACCAAGGCAGGAAGGCTACACCTTC,CASSLPRQEGYTF
-,-,TRBV6-4,TRBJ1-4,TGTGCCAGCAGTGATTCGACCGCGGGGGAGGTCCAGAATGAAAAACTGTTTTTT,CASSDSTAGEVQNEKLFF
TRBD1,-,TRBV3-1/TRBV3-2,TRBJ1-2,TGTGCCAGCAGCCAAGACAACAGGGGGTACGGCTACACCTTC,CASSQDNRGYGYTF
TRBD2,-,TRBV18,TRBJ2-5,TGTGCCAGCTCACCAGACTTTACTAGCGGGAGTATCGGGGAGACCCAGTACTTC,CASSPDFTSGSIGETQYF
-,-,TRBV19,TRBJ2-1,TGTGCCAGTTTTCAGGGCTATGAGCAGTTCTTC,CASFQGYEQFF
TRBD1,-,TRBV7-6,TRBJ1-6,TGTGCCAGCAGCTTGCCGACCGGGACAGTTAATTCACCCCTCCACTTT,CASSLPTGTVNSPLHF
TRBD2,-,TRBV18,TRBJ2-2,TGTGCCAGCTCAAATCTAGCGGGAGGATCGAACACCGGGGAGCTGTTTTTT,CASSNLAGGSNTGELFF
-,-,TRBV24-1,TRBJ2-2,TGTGCCACCAGTGCGGCAGGGACGAACACCGGGGAGCTGTTTTTT,CATSAAGTNTGELFF
-,-,TRBV12-3/TRBV12-4,TRBJ1-5,TGTGCCAGCAGTTTACAGGGGTTGCAGCCCCAGCATTTT,CASSLQGLQPQHF
TRBD1,-,TRBV3-1/TRBV3-2,TRBJ1-2,TGTGCCAGCAGCCAAACAGGGGGAGGTAGCTATGGCTACACCTTC,CASSQTGGGSYGYTF
-,-,TRBV7-3,TRBJ2-2,TGTGCCAGCAGCCCTTGGCAGAACACCGGGGAGCTGTTTTTT,CASSPWQNTGELFF
-,once,TRBV5-8,TRBJ1-6,TGTGCCAGCAGCTTCAGCGGGACTTATAATTCACCCCTCCACTTT,CASSFSGTYNSPLHF
-,-,TRBV5-5,TRBJ2-3,TGTGCCAGCAGCCCTCGGGTCACAAGCCAGCTGGATACGCAGTATTTT,CASSPRVTSQLDTQYF
-,-,TRBV6-5,TRBJ2-7,TGTGCCAGCAGTTACTCGGCAGACTACGAGCAGTACTTC,CASSYSADYEQYF